These 27 T cell receptor beta chains share one sample of origin, sequenced in a study of blood T cell repertoires in COVID-19. Here immunoSEQ multiplex PCR was the method, and the copy in TCRdb shows in-frame clones only, minus some. The profile shows roughly 250,000 clones, 70% to 85% of them singletons. Specimen: peripheral blood. Receptors were obtained from a woman aged 80 or over with active or convalescent COVID-19.

This clone came up a few times. V and J are TRBV3-1 (or the pseudogene TRBV3-2) and TRBJ2-1; D is possibly TRBD1 (5 bases). This CDR3 region has 13 residues. V lost 1 base and J 5 bases, leaving 6 bases between the germline ends. Germline CDR1 is LGHDT and CDR2 is YNNKEL (reference sequence). The CDR3 spells CASSQGTHNEQFF. Written as DNA, the CDR3 is TGTGCCAGCAGCCAAGGGACACACAATGAGCAGTTCTTC.

The gene calls are TRBV7-9 and TRBJ2-1, with D possibly being TRBD2 (5 bases). This CDR3 comprises 16 residues. From germline, CDR1 is SEHNR and CDR2 FQNEAQ (reference sequence). V was trimmed by 4 bases and J by 7 bases, leaving 20 bases between them. The CDR3 coding sequence is TGTGCCAGCAGCTCACATCGGACTCCGGTAGGAAATGAGCAGTTCTTC. Translation gives CASSSHRTPVGNEQFF.

This sequence joins TRBV15 and TRBJ1-2, with D unresolved. The CDR3 runs to 13 residues. The V end lost 2 bases, the J end lost 2 bases, and 6 bases lay between the germline ends. CDR1 is LNHNV, CDR2 YYDKDF, per germline (reference sequence). The CDR3 is CATSRLLNYGYTF. CDR3 in DNA: TGTGCCACCAGCAGACTCTTAAACTATGGCTACACCTTC.

This chain uses TRBV18 with TRBJ1-2; 8 nucleotides align to TRBD1. The CDR3 consists of 14 residues. Germline values: CDR1 KGHSH, CDR2 LQKENI. With V trimmed by 3 bases and J by 6 bases, 6 bases remained unmatched. CDR3 in amino acids: CASSPTTGADGYTF. CDR3 coding DNA: TGTGCCAGCTCACCTACGACAGGGGCGGATGGCTACACCTTC.

This clone showed up just a few times. The J gene is TRBJ1-2, the V gene TRBV6-1; D call uncertain. The CDR3 is made up of 14 amino acids. The V and J ends lost 2 bases and 5 bases respectively, with 12 bases between them. From germline, CDR1 is MNHNS and CDR2 SASEGT. The CDR3 DNA reads as TGTGCCAGCAGTGAACTAGACGGCAGATATGGCTACACCTTC. Translation: CASSELDGRYGYTF.

The genes are TRBV4-2 and TRBJ1-6; 7 nucleotides match TRBD1. With 6 bases clipped from V and 7 bases from J, the junction kept 6 bases outside the gene matches. The CDR3 totals 14 residues. CDR1 and CDR2 from the germline V gene are LGHNA and YNFKEQ. This chain's CDR3 is CASSRDSPNSPLHF. In nucleotides, the CDR3 is TGTGCCAGCAGTCGGGACAGTCCCAATTCACCCCTCCACTTT.

The rearrangement joins TRBV2 to TRBJ2-3; the match to TRBD2 covers 7 bases. Germline CDR1 is SNHLY and CDR2 is FYNNEI. V dropped 3 bases and J dropped 5; count of bases not matched to a gene: 5. This CDR3 has 14 amino acids. The CDR3: CASSEWTSRDTQYF. CDR3 nucleotide sequence: TGTGCCAGCAGTGAGTGGACTAGTCGAGATACGCAGTATTTT. The full variable domain, rest sourced from reference TRBV2 and TRBJ2-3, is EPEVTQTPSHQVTQMGQEVILRCVPISNHLYFYWYRQILGQKVEFLVSFYNNEISEKSEIFDDQFSVERPDGSNFTLKIRSTKLEDSAMYFCASSEWTSRDTQYFGPGTRLTVL.

V is TRBV5-1 and J is TRBJ2-1; D is possibly TRBD2 (6 bases). V lost 5 bases, J lost 4 bases, and 16 bases lay in between. Germline CDR1 is SGHRS and CDR2 is YFSETQ. The CDR3 is made up of 15 amino acids. The CDR3, as DNA: TGCGCCAGCAGTAATCCGGGACTCCAATACAATGAGCAGTTCTTC. Translation: CASSNPGLQYNEQFF. The whole variable domain, filled in from reference TRBV5-1 and TRBJ2-1, reads KAGVTQTPRYLIKTRGQQVTLSCSPISGHRSVSWYQQTPGQGLQFLFEYFSETQRNKGNFPGRFSGRQFSNSRSEMNVSTLELGDSALYLCASSNPGLQYNEQFFGPGTRLTVL.

This sequence joins TRBV19 and TRBJ2-2, with D hard to call. Germline V gives CDR1 LNHDA, CDR2 SQIVND (reference sequence). This CDR3 comprises 12 residues. V shed 7 bases and J shed 8 bases, with 11 bases lying between them. DNA for the CDR3: TGTGCCAGTACTAAGTCCTTGGGGGAGCTGTTTTTT. Its translation: CASTKSLGELFF. The full variable domain, with the rest looked up from reference TRBV19 and TRBJ2-2, is DGGITQSPKYLFRKEGQNVTLSCEQNLNHDAMYWYRQDPGQGLRLIYYSQIVNDFQKGDIAEGYSVSREKKESFPLTVTSAQKNPTAFYLCASTKSLGELFFGEGSRLTVL.

The CDR3 here is CASSLAGTRKNSPLHF. In nucleotides, the CDR3 is TGCGCCAGCAGCTTGGCTGGGACACGAAAAAATTCACCCCTCCACTTT. The V and J genes are TRBV5-1 and TRBJ1-6; D is perhaps TRBD1 (6 bases). Trimming pared 0 bases from V and 7 bases from J, leaving 14 bases between. CDR1 is SGHRS, CDR2 YFSETQ, per germline. This CDR3 comprises 16 residues.

The rearrangement links TRBV6-6 to TRBJ1-5, with a tentative D call TRBD1 (6 bases). CDR1 is MNHNY, CDR2 SVGAGI, per germline (reference sequence). The CDR3 has 12 amino acids. The germline V and J ends were trimmed by 3 bases and 9 bases, with 9 bases remaining between them. The CDR3 region has the DNA TGTGCCAGCAGTTATCAGGGGAGGCCCCAGCATTTT. Its translation: CASSYQGRPQHF.

This clone was seen more than once but under ten times. This chain links TRBV6-5 with TRBJ2-7, with 7 nucleotides matching TRBD1. The CDR3 spans 15 residues. Germline CDR1 and CDR2: MNHEY and SVGAGI. Germline trimming cut 7 bases from V and 0 bases from J; bases unmatched to any gene: 9. CDR3 protein: CASIRDSQYSYEQYF. CDR3 bases: TGTGCCAGCATTCGGGACAGCCAGTACTCCTACGAGCAGTACTTC.

The genes are TRBV27 and TRBJ1-5, with 7 bases fitting TRBD1. The CDR3 extends over 20 amino acids. V shed 5 bases and J 3 bases; nucleotides not matched to a gene: 22. Germline V lookup: CDR1 MNHEY, CDR2 SMNVEV (reference sequence). CDR3 sequence: CASSQNTKGQLYLANQPQHF. CDR3 in DNA: TGTGCCAGCAGTCAAAATACAAAGGGACAGCTTTATCTCGCCAATCAGCCCCAGCATTTT.

The V and J genes are TRBV19 and TRBJ1-5; the match to TRBD1 covers 7 bases. This CDR3 has 13 residues. CDR1 LNHDA and CDR2 SQIVND come from the germline V gene (reference sequence). Trimming cost V 5 bases and J 7 bases; bases outside gene matches: 5. The DNA for the CDR3 is TGTGCCAGTAGTGGACAGGTCGACCAGCCCCAGCATTTT. Protein: CASSGQVDQPQHF.

The chain combines TRBV11-2 with TRBJ1-2; TRBD1 agrees at 7 bases. V gave up 4 bases and J gave up 2 bases; unmatched junction bases: 13. Germline V CDR1 and CDR2: SGHAT, FQNNGV. There are 17 residues in the CDR3. The CDR3 DNA reads as TGTGCCAGCAGCTCACTCTTCCGGGACAGCCAGAACTATGGCTACACCTTC. This gives the protein CASSSLFRDSQNYGYTF. Filled out from reference TRBV11-2 and TRBJ1-2, the complete variable domain reads EAGVAQSPRYKIIEKRQSVAFWCNPISGHATLYWYQQILGQGPKLLIQFQNNGVVDDSQLPKDRFSAERLKGVDSTLKIQPAKLEDSAVYLCASSSLFRDSQNYGYTFGSGTRLTVV.

The chain combines TRBV28 with TRBJ2-6; 7 bases match TRBD1. Germline-derived CDR1 and CDR2 are MDHEN and SYDVKM. The CDR3 length is 17 residues. V lost 8 bases to trimming and J lost 0 bases; unmatched junction nucleotides: 10. DNA for the CDR3: TGTGCCAGCCGTCCGGGACAGTTAATCTCTGGGGCCAACGTCCTGACTTTC. It is translated as CASRPGQLISGANVLTF.

The genes are TRBV5-6 and TRBJ1-3; weak D call: TRBD1 (6 bases). The V gene's germline CDR1 is SGHDT and CDR2 YYEEEE. The CDR3 contains 13 residues. Deletions cut 4 bases from V and 2 bases from J, with 7 bases between. The CDR3 bases are TGTGCCAGCAGCAGGACAGCTGGAAACACCATATATTTT. Its translation: CASSRTAGNTIYF.

The J gene is TRBJ1-1, the V gene TRBV3-1 (or the pseudogene TRBV3-2), with D tentatively TRBD1 (5 bases). V was trimmed by 4 bases and J by 1 base, leaving 10 bases between them. The CDR3 consists of 14 residues. Germline V lookup: CDR1 LGHDT, CDR2 YNNKEL (reference sequence). The CDR3 coding sequence is TGTGCCAGCAGCCTCAGGGTGGGGAACACTGAAGCTTTCTTT. Its protein product is CASSLRVGNTEAFF.

The chain links TRBV7-2 to TRBJ1-6; D is perhaps TRBD1 (5 bases). Germline V lookup: CDR1 SGHTA, CDR2 FQGNSA. Trimming shortened V by 5 bases and J by 7 bases, and 18 bases separated the two germline ends. The CDR3 extends over 16 amino acids. CDR3 sequence: CASSPPGGGGNSPLHF. The DNA for the CDR3 is TGTGCCAGCAGCCCGCCGGGGGGGGGAGGGAATTCACCCCTCCACTTT.

This clone has a single count. The chain recombines TRBV6-2 or TRBV6-3 with TRBJ2-2; 7 bases are a match to TRBD2. Unmatched junction bases numbered 6, after V lost 5 bases and J lost 0 bases. Germline CDR1 reads MNHEY; CDR2 reads SVGEGT. The CDR3 is 16 residues long. CDR3 sequence reads: CASSGASGTNTGELFF. In nucleotides, the CDR3 is TGTGCCAGCAGTGGGGCTAGCGGCACGAACACCGGGGAGCTGTTTTTT.

The rearrangement links TRBV5-1 to TRBJ1-2, with D unresolved. Germline loops: CDR1 SGHRS, CDR2 YFSETQ. Trimming cost V 0 bases and J 3 bases, with 6 bases left between them. The CDR3 totals 13 residues. CDR3: CASSLDGDYGYTF. In DNA form, the CDR3 reads TGCGCCAGCAGCTTGGACGGGGACTATGGCTACACCTTC.

This chain links TRBV3-1 (or the pseudogene TRBV3-2) with TRBJ2-1; 8 bases fit TRBD2. V lost 0 bases to trimming and J lost 9 bases; unmatched junction nucleotides: 16. Germline V CDR1 and CDR2: LGHDT, YNNKEL (reference sequence). The CDR3 spans 18 residues. The chain's CDR3 is CASSQDASGRFVRGEQFF. The DNA of the CDR3 is TGTGCCAGCAGCCAAGATGCCAGCGGGAGATTCGTTAGGGGTGAGCAGTTCTTC.

The chain recombines TRBV3-1 (or the pseudogene TRBV3-2) with TRBJ2-6, with D perhaps TRBD1 (5 bases). CDR1 and CDR2 from the germline V gene are LGHDT and YNNKEL (reference sequence). The CDR3 is made up of 15 amino acids. V was trimmed by 4 bases and J by 2 bases, leaving 9 bases between them. The CDR3 DNA follows: TGTGCCAGCAGCCTCACAGGAACTGGGGCCAACGTCCTGACTTTC. Amino acid sequence: CASSLTGTGANVLTF.

CDR3: CASSTSIRQGVGEQYF. CDR3 nucleotides: TGTGCCAGCAGCACCAGTATCCGACAGGGGGTGGGCGAGCAGTACTTC. V gene TRBV7-9 combines with J gene TRBJ2-7, with TRBD1 matching 9 bases. Germline CDR1 is SEHNR and CDR2 is FQNEAQ (reference sequence). J was trimmed by 6 bases and V by 5 bases; bases with no gene match: 14. This CDR3 is built from 16 residues.

There are a few counts of this clone. The CDR3 coding sequence is TGCGCCAGCAGCTTGGGCAGGGCGTCCGAGACCCAGTACTTC. Protein: CASSLGRASETQYF. The rearrangement uses TRBV5-1 and TRBJ2-5, with D tentatively TRBD1 (5 bases). Trimming left V 0 bases short and J 5 bases short, with 11 bases between. The CDR3 totals 14 residues. Germline assignment: CDR1 SGHRS and CDR2 YFSETQ. Supplemented by reference TRBV5-1 and TRBJ2-5, the full variable domain reads KAGVTQTPRYLIKTRGQQVTLSCSPISGHRSVSWYQQTPGQGLQFLFEYFSETQRNKGNFPGRFSGRQFSNSRSEMNVSTLELGDSALYLCASSLGRASETQYFGPGTRLLVL.

The J gene is TRBJ1-5, the V gene TRBV18; 9 bases are a match to TRBD1. The CDR3 is 18 residues long. With V trimmed by 1 base and J by 6 bases, 13 bases remained unmatched. Per the germline V gene, CDR1 is KGHSH and CDR2 is LQKENI. This CDR3 is CASSPRLGTGLGIQPQHF. The CDR3 DNA reads TGTGCCAGCTCACCACGGTTGGGGACAGGGTTGGGAATTCAGCCCCAGCATTTT.

This clone appeared once. The chain employs TRBV27 and TRBJ1-6, with TRBD1 matching over 10 bases. The germline V gene encodes CDR1 MNHEY and CDR2 SMNVEV (reference sequence). The CDR3 spans 14 residues. The trim removed 5 bases at V and 10 bases at J, leaving 5 bases unmatched. In DNA, the CDR3 is TGTGCCAGCAGTCGGACAGGGGGAGAATCACCCCTCCACTTT. Encoded protein: CASSRTGGESPLHF.